The T cell receptor beta chain under discussion was sequenced for a study of T cells in Graves' hyperthyroidism and ophthalmopathy (dated by TCRdb to between 2017 and 2020). Notes on the research overall: Peripheral blood was collected at initial diagnosis, before any treatment. To identify TCR V-J signatures that set the groups apart, the researchers used a discovery cohort of 100 patients, made up of 40 to 45 with Graves' ophthalmopathy and 55 to 65 with stable Graves' hyperthyroidism. Whether ophthalmopathy could be predicted prospectively was tested in an independent validation cohort made up of roughly 20 hyperthyroidism patients plus 17 patients who later progressed to ophthalmopathy. For training and testing, the 100 or so patients in the discovery cohort were randomly divided in a 7:3 ratio. In addition, the study compared T-cell repertoires in thyroid tissue and in blood from six Graves' hyperthyroidism patients. Following sampling, methimazole starting at 30 mg daily was given to hyperthyroidism patients, and high-dose intravenous methylprednisolone was given to ophthalmopathy patients. According to the paper, TCR Vbeta CDR3 sequencing was carried out on 135 peripheral blood samples, which came from approximately 43 ophthalmopathy, approximately 78 hyperthyroidism and about 17 progressor patients.

Ophthalmopathy patients had moderately to severely active disease, with a Clinical Activity Score of 3 or more, a NOSPECS grade of 4 or more, and a disease duration of less than 3 months. Exclusion was applied to patients with uncontrolled infections, other autoimmune diseases, pregnancy or lactation. Diagnoses were based on clinical symptoms, serum thyroxine and TRAb, thyroid ultrasound and orbital computed tomography. PBMCs were isolated from 7.5 to 10 ml of fresh peripheral blood by Ficoll-Paque density gradient centrifugation. Total RNA was extracted with Trizol reagent, and quality was checked on an Agilent 2100 Bioanalyzer. Trimming takes 7 bases from V and 1 base from J, and the germline ends sit 16 bases apart. The CDR3 starts with the cysteine, ends with the phenylalanine, and has 15 residues. The read is trimmed to its CDR3 DNA, 45 bases read in frame from base 1. What the authors observed across the whole study: Blood samples also contained most of the expanded thyroid clonotypes (frequency above 0.001), which suggests that blood repertoires may reflect thyroid immune responses. In cross-validation, a model built on a 13 V-J signature told ophthalmopathy apart from stable hyperthyroidism with 85% to 90% sensitivity and approximately 81% specificity, and in testing the same model reached 80%/75%. Sample size was not statistically predetermined, and blinding of investigators to group allocation was not performed. In validation, the model predicted progression to ophthalmopathy with 55% to 71% sensitivity and approximately 72% specificity, a median of 6.5 months before onset.

The TCR beta CDR3 regions were amplified from the RNA transcripts. A first-round RT-PCR of the TCR CDR3 used the HTBI primer set with the Qiagen OneStep RT-PCR kit. The libraries were constructed in a second round of multiplex PCR and then size-selected and purified. Sequencing of the libraries was done on an Illumina HiSeq2000 using paired-end 100 bp reads. The original pipeline was this. SOAPnuke was used to process the raw data, throwing out any read that contained adapters or uncalled bases, had a mean Phred below 15, or lacked an exact constant-primer or identifier match. High-quality paired reads were merged using COPE v1.2.5, and each unique nucleotide sequence was defined as a clonotype. Clonotypes were aligned to IMGT TRBV, TRBD and TRBJ reference segments using MiTCR v1.1. The analysis was restricted to V-J combinations with a frequency above 0.0001, which together covered 98% to 99.2% of the repertoires. A TCS score was defined as the ratio of F50 (clonal expansion) to E x V (chaos), with BLOSUM62-based TCRdist applied between CDR3 peptides within each V-J. Welch's t-statistics and random forest reduced around 550 V-J features to fewer than 15, which were used in a naive Bayes classifier (R e1071). TCRdb trimmed public reads at Q25 via fastp, called clones via MiXCR and kept in-frame beta chains. Each entry is one CDR3 protein sequence, shown with its most common DNA and genes. TCRdb's processing, not the study's, gives the V and J calls here. The sample contains hundreds of thousands of distinct CDR3 sequences, roughly 15% of them found a single time. The ten most abundant clones make up approximately 13% of the sample.

This clonotype was seen at least ten times. No antigen is known for it. No much larger clonotype is one base removed from it; base qualities were not supplied. Sequences were obtained from blood. The TCR originated in a man younger than 35 with Graves' ophthalmopathy. The V and J segments used are TRBV12-3 or TRBV12-4 and TRBJ2-5, and TRBD1 may be the D gene, going by 5 matching bases. The sequence in DNA is TGTGCCAGCAACCCTGGGGCCAGCAGCCAAGAGACCCAGTACTTC. This yields the protein CASNPGASSQETQYF.